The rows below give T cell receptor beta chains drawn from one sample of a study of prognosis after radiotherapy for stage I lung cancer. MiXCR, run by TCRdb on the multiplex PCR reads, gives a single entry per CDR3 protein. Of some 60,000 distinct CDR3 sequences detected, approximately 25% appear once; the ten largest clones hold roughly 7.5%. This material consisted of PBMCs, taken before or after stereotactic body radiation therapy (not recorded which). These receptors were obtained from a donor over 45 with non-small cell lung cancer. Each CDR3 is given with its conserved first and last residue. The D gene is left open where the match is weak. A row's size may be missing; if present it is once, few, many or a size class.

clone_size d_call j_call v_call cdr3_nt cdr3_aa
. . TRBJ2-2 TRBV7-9 TGTGCCAGCATCTTAGCTCTATCAGCCGGGGAGCTGTTTTTT CASILALSAGELFF
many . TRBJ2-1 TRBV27 TGTGCCAGCAGTCCGGACGGTGGGGATGCTTACAATGAGCAGTTCTTC CASSPDGGDAYNEQFF
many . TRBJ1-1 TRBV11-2 TGTGCCAGCAGCCTAACCCCGACAGTAACTGAAGCTTTCTTT CASSLTPTVTEAFF
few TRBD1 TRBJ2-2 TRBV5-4 TGTGCCAGCACCCCGGGACAGGGATTACCCGGGGAGCTGTTTTTT CASTPGQGLPGELFF
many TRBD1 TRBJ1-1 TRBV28 TGTGCCAGCAGTCAAGGGGGCCGGGGCACTGAAGCTTTCTTT CASSQGGRGTEAFF
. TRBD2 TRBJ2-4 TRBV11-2 TGTGCCAGCAGCAGACCGGGTAGCGGGGGGTCCAAAAACATTCAGTACTTC CASSRPGSGGSKNIQYF
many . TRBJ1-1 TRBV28 TGTGCCAGCGAGTCAGTGAACACTGAAGCTTTCTTT CASESVNTEAFF
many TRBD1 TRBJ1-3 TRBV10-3 TGTGCCATCAGTGCGGCGGGACAGGGAAGATCTGGAAACACCATATATTTT CAISAAGQGRSGNTIYF
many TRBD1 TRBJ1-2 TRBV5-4 TGTGCCAGCAGCCCGGGGGACAGGCTAATGTATGGCTACACCTTC CASSPGDRLMYGYTF
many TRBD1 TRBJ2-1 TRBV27 TGTGCCAGCAGTCTAACCACAGGGGGAACTGAGCAGTTCTTC CASSLTTGGTEQFF
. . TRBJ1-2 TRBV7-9 TGTGCCAGCAGCCAAGCGGAGGTGGGGTTATGGGGCTACACCTTC CASSQAEVGLWGYTF
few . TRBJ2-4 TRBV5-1 TGCGCCAGCAGCTTAGAGGTCGGACAGATTCAGTACTTC CASSLEVGQIQYF
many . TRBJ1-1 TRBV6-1 TGTGCCAGCAGTGAAAGAGCAGCCATGAACACTGAAGCTTTCTTT CASSERAAMNTEAFF
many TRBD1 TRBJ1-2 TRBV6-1 TGTGCCAGCAGGCCCTCCCCTCAGGGGGGATATGGCTACACCTTC CASRPSPQGGYGYTF
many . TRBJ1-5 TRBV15 TGTGCCACCAGCAGAGATCCGCGGTCCAATCAGCCCCAGCATTTT CATSRDPRSNQPQHF
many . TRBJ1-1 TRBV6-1 TGTGCCAGCAGTGCCCGGACAGCCACTGAAGCTTTCTTT CASSARTATEAFF
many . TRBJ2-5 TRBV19 TGTGCCAGTAGCCTATCCTTTACAACGGAGACCCAGTACTTC CASSLSFTTETQYF
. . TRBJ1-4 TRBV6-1 TGTGCCACCCAGAATAAGGGACGGAGGGGGAATGAAAAACTGTTTTTT CATQNKGRRGNEKLFF
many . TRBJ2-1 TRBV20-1 TGCAGTGCTAGCCGGACAGTCTACAATGAGCAGTTCTTC CSASRTVYNEQFF
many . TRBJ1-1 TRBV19 TGTGCCAGTAGGTCTCAATGGGGGCCGAAGAACACTGAAGCTTTCTTT CASRSQWGPKNTEAFF
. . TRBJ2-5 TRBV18 TGTGCCAGCTCACCCGGAGGGACCCAAGAGACCCAGTACTTC CASSPGGTQETQYF
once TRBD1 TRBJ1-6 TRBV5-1 TGCGCCAGCAGCGCCGGGACAGGGGTTTCACCCCTCCACTTT CASSAGTGVSPLHF
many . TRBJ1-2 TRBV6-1 TGTGCCAGCAGTGGATCAGGGGATTCGGGTGGCTACACCTTC CASSGSGDSGGYTF
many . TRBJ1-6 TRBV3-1 TGTGCCAGCAGCCAAGACGGGGCAGTGTATAATTCACCCCTCCACTTT CASSQDGAVYNSPLHF
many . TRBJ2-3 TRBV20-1 TGCAGTGCTAGCCCGGGACAACTTCCCACAGATACGCAGTATTTT CSASPGQLPTDTQYF
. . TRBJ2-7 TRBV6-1 TGTGCAAGCAGTGAAGAGATCCACCTCCCCCACGAGCAGTACTTC CASSEEIHLPHEQYF
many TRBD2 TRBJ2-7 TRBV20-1 TGCAGTGCTAGGGGACTAGCGGGGGCCTACGAGCAGTACTTC CSARGLAGAYEQYF
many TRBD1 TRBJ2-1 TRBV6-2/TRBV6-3 TGTGCCAGCAGTTACTCTGGGACAGCAAATGCGGAGCAGTTCTTC CASSYSGTANAEQFF
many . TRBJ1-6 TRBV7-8 TGTGCCAGCAGCCGGGGACTCCAAGGGGGGAGCTCCTATAATTCACCCCTCCACTTT CASSRGLQGGSSYNSPLHF
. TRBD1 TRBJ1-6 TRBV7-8 TGTGCCAGCATCTTACAGGGGGCACCCCTCAACTTT CASILQGAPLNF
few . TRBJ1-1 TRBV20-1 TGCAGTGCTAGAGATTCCGGAAGTGAGGCTTCTGAAGCTTTCTTT CSARDSGSEASEAFF
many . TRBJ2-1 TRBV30 TGTGCCTGGAGTGTAGGTGGTGGGACCAATAAACAGTTCTTC CAWSVGGGTNKQFF
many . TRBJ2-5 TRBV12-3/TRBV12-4 TGTGCCAGCAGTTTCCGAGCTCCCTTGGAGACCCAGTACTTC CASSFRAPLETQYF
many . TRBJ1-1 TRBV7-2 TGTGCCAGCACCCCCCTGGGTCGGGGGAACACTGAAGCTTTCTTT CASTPLGRGNTEAFF
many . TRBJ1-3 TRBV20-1 TGCAGTGCAGGGAGGTTTGGAAACACCATATATTTT CSAGRFGNTIYF
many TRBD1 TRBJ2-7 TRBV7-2 TGTGCCAGCAGCTGGGGCTCCGGGACAGGGTTCTCCGAGCAGTACTTC CASSWGSGTGFSEQYF
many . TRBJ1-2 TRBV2 TGTGCCAGCAGTGGACAGGTTCGCTATGGCTACACCTTC CASSGQVRYGYTF
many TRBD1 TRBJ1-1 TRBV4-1 TGCGCCAGCAGCCAGTTAGACAGGGGCACTGAAGCTTTCTTT CASSQLDRGTEAFF
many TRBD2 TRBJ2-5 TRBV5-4 TGTGCCAGCAGCCGAGCGGGGGGGCAAGAGACCCAGTACTTC CASSRAGGQETQYF
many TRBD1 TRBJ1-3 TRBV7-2 TGTGCCAGCAGTCGACAGGGTGGGACATTTAACACCATATATTTT CASSRQGGTFNTIYF
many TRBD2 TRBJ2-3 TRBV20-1 TGCAGTGCTAGGGTGGCGGGGGGGCTGGCAGATACGCAGTATTTT CSARVAGGLADTQYF
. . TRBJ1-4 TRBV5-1 TGCGCCAGCAGCTTGGGGGGCCAGGTCTATGAAAAACTGTCTTTT CASSLGGQVYEKLSF
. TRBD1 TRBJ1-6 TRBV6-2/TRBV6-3 TGTGCCATCAGGGGGCTGAAAAATTCACCCCTCCACTTT CAIRGLKNSPLHF
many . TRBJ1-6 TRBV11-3 TGTGCCAGCAGCTTAACCTATAATTCACCCCTCCACTTT CASSLTYNSPLHF
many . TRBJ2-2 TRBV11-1 TGTGCCAGCAGCCCAGTAGGGGGGACCGGGGAGCTGTTTTTT CASSPVGGTGELFF
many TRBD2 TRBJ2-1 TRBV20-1 TGCAGTGCTAGAAGGGCTAGCGGGGGTAATGAGCAGTTCTTC CSARRASGGNEQFF
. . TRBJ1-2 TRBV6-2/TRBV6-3 TGTGCCAGCAGTGAAAGGCAGGGCACTGGGTGTGGCTACACCTTC CASSERQGTGCGYTF
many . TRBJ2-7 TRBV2 TGTGCCAGCAGTGAATTGTACAGCACCTACGAGCAGTACTTC CASSELYSTYEQYF
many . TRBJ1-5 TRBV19 TGTGCCAGTACCGGGGTGGGCAATCAGCCCCAGCATTTT CASTGVGNQPQHF
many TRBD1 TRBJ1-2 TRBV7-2 TGTGCCAGCAGCCGTGCCCGGGACAGGGGTACCTATGGCTACACCTTC CASSRARDRGTYGYTF
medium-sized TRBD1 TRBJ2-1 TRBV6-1 TGTGCCAGCAGTATGGACAGGGAGTCTCGCTATGAGCAGTTCTTC CASSMDRESRYEQFF
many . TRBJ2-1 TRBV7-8 TGTGCCAGCAGCTATGACAGGTGGATGGTCCATGAGCAGTTCTTC CASSYDRWMVHEQFF
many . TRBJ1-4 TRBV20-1 TGCAGTGCTAGAGATGTGGTAAGGGCTGAAGAAAAACTGTTTTTT CSARDVVRAEEKLFF